The 15 T cell receptor beta chains reported below all come from one sample, sequenced in a study of T cells in Graves' hyperthyroidism and ophthalmopathy. TCR beta CDR3 region amplification was performed from RNA transcripts. In the first-round RT-PCR of the TCR CDR3, the HTBI primer set was used. From the multiplex PCR reads, TCRdb called clonotypes with MiXCR, one entry per CDR3 protein. The table lists fewer than 350,000 distinct CDR3 sequences, around 20% of them singletons, with 50% in the top ten. Sequenced input: blood. These receptors all stem from a woman in her fifties or sixties with Graves' hyperthyroidism.

The chain joins TRBV20-1 to TRBJ2-3; 9 bases are shared with TRBD2. J was trimmed by 6 bases and V by 0 bases; bases with no gene match: 7. The CDR3 runs 15 residues. Germline CDR1 is DFQATT and CDR2 is SNEGSKA (reference sequence). The CDR3 loop is CSARDLAGGVDTQYF. In nucleotides, the CDR3 is TGCAGTGCTAGAGATCTGGCGGGAGGGGTCGATACGCAGTATTTT.

This clonotype was detected ten times or more. The rearrangement uses TRBV2 and TRBJ1-2; D is ambiguous. This CDR3 comprises 11 residues. Germline V gives CDR1 SNHLY, CDR2 FYNNEI. Trimming stripped 7 bases from V and 4 bases from J, with 7 bases between. CDR3 nucleotides: TGTGCCAGCACGGGTCTCTATGGCTACACCTTC. Translated: CASTGLYGYTF.

V is TRBV6-4 and J is TRBJ1-6; TRBD1 agrees at 8 bases. The germline V gene encodes CDR1 MRHNA and CDR2 SNTAGT. This CDR3 contains 15 residues. The ends lost 0 bases at V and 10 bases at J; junction bases unmatched: 5. The CDR3 spells CASSDSAGGRSPLHF. CDR3 in DNA: TGTGCCAGCAGTGACTCTGCAGGGGGCCGCTCACCCCTCCACTTT.

There are many counts of this clonotype. A junction end diverges from the germline sequence, so it may reflect a read error. The V call is TRBV7-7, the J call TRBJ2-3; D is ambiguous. Germline values: CDR1 SSHAT, CDR2 FNYEAQ (reference sequence). The CDR3 loop spans 15 amino acids. CDR3 sequence: CASSRLTSSTDTQYF. DNA of the CDR3: TGTGCTAGCAGTCGACTCACCTCTAGCACAGATACGCAGTATTTT.

The table lists this clonotype with many counts. J is TRBJ1-4 and V is TRBV2; TRBD1 matches 7 bases. Germline V lookup: CDR1 SNHLY, CDR2 FYNNEI. The CDR3 covers 14 residues. V trimming: 6 bases; J trimming: 8 bases; junction bases outside the gene matches: 9. DNA of the CDR3: TGTGCCAGCAGCGCGGACAGGCCGCAGGAAAAACTGTTTTTT. Protein: CASSADRPQEKLFF.

This clonotype was counted between two and nine times. The chain employs TRBV5-5 and TRBJ2-2; no definite D call. V lost 0 bases to trimming and J lost 3 bases, with 9 bases between them. The CDR3 covers 15 residues. Germline V lookup: CDR1 SGHKS, CDR2 YYEKEE (reference sequence). The CDR3 protein is CASSLEVWDTGELFF. CDR3 DNA sequence: TGTGCCAGCAGCTTGGAAGTCTGGGACACCGGGGAGCTGTTTTTT.

This chain uses TRBV20-1 with TRBJ1-2; 10 positions match TRBD1. J lost 4 bases, V lost 5 bases, and 4 bases had no gene match. Per the germline V gene, CDR1 is DFQATT and CDR2 is SNEGSKA (reference sequence). The CDR3 has 13 residues. The CDR3 nucleotides read TGCAGTGCTGGGGACAGGGGAGGCTATGGCTACACCTTC. This encodes CSAGDRGGYGYTF.

This rearrangement joins TRBV10-1 to TRBJ2-1, with D perhaps TRBD2 (5 bases). Germline V gene lookup returns CDR1 WNHNN and CDR2 SYGVQD (reference sequence). The V and J ends lost 0 bases and 2 bases respectively, with 8 bases between them. The CDR3 covers 15 residues. The CDR3 DNA reads TGCGCCAGCAGTGAGTCGGGAGACACCTACAATGAGCAGTTCTTC. Its protein product is CASSESGDTYNEQFF.

The table lists this clonotype with many counts. The chain has TRBV20-1 and TRBJ2-7; 9 nucleotides match TRBD1. The CDR3 length is 15 residues. CDR1 and CDR2 from the germline V gene are DFQATT and SNEGSKA (reference sequence). The V segment lost 3 bases and the J segment 3 bases; nucleotides outside the gene matches: 9. The CDR3: CSASANRGRLYEQYF. DNA of the CDR3: TGCAGTGCTAGTGCAAACAGGGGGCGCCTCTACGAGCAGTACTTC.

As concerns this clonotype: This sequence may be a read error, since a much larger clone differs from it by one base. The chain couples TRBV30 to TRBJ2-7, with 8 bases matching TRBD1. CDR3 length: 14 amino acids. The germline CDR1 and CDR2 sequences are GTSNPN and SVGIG (reference sequence). In nucleotides, the CDR3 is TGTGTCTCAACAGGGGGTACTCTTAACTACGAGCAGTACTTC. Its protein is CVSTGGTLNYEQYF. The variable domain in full, completed from reference TRBV30 and TRBJ2-7, reads SQTIHQWPATLVQPVGSPLSLECTVEGTSNPNLYWYRQAAGRGLQLLFYSVGIGQISSEVPQNLSASRPQDRQFILSSKKLLLSDSGFYLCVSTGGTLNYEQYFGPGTRLTVT.

This chain joins TRBV3-1 and TRBJ1-6; 8 bases align to TRBD1. The germline V gene has CDR1 LGHDT and CDR2 YNNKEL (reference sequence). Losses at the gene ends were 3 bases for V and 9 bases for J; bases not matched to a gene: 4. The CDR3 totals 14 residues. In nucleotides, the CDR3 is TGTGCCAGCAGCCAGCCAGGGGGCGGTTCACCCCTCCACTTT. Its translation: CASSQPGGGSPLHF.

The chain has TRBV6-2 or TRBV6-3 and TRBJ2-7; TRBD1 might be the D (6 bases). V was trimmed by 5 bases and J by 0 bases, leaving 17 bases between them. CDR3 length: 16 amino acids. Looked up from germline, CDR1 is MNHEY and CDR2 is SVGEGT. The CDR3 sequence: CASSATDRDNSYEQYF. The CDR3 bases are TGTGCCAGCAGTGCTACCGACCGGGACAACTCCTACGAGCAGTACTTC.

As concerns this clonotype: A read error is possible here, since a much larger clone lies one base away. This chain uses TRBV6-1 with TRBJ2-7; D perhaps matches TRBD2 (6 bases). The CDR3 has 13 amino acids. The germline gives CDR1 MNHNS, CDR2 SASEGT. V lost 6 bases and J 2 bases, leaving 11 bases between the germline ends. The CDR3 spells CASRVAEPYEQYF. CDR3 nucleotides: TGTGCCAGCAGGGTAGCGGAACCCTACGAGCAGTACTTC.

The J gene is TRBJ2-4, the V gene TRBV20-1; no definite D call. Germline-derived CDR1 and CDR2 are DFQATT and SNEGSKA (reference sequence). The CDR3 length is 13 residues. V gave up 1 base and J gave up 3 bases, with 7 bases separating them. The CDR3 bases are TGCAGTGCTAGAGGGCAGAGCAAAAACATTCAGTACTTC. It codes for CSARGQSKNIQYF.

V gene TRBV11-3 combines with J gene TRBJ1-4; no clear D. The germline V gene has CDR1 SGHNT and CDR2 YENEEA. This CDR3 spans 15 amino acids. V lost 5 bases to trimming and J lost 2 bases, with 12 bases between them. The CDR3 loop reads CASSPGGGTNEKLFF. The CDR3 bases are TGTGCCAGCAGCCCCGGCGGAGGGACTAATGAAAAACTGTTTTTT. Full variable domain (outside the CDR3, taken from reference TRBV11-3 and TRBJ1-4): EAGVVQSPRYKIIEKKQPVAFWCNPISGHNTLYWYLQNLGQGPELLIRYENEEAVDDSQLPKDRFSAERLKGVDSTLKIQPAELGDSAVYLCASSPGGGTNEKLFFGSGTQLSVL.